Each of the 30 T cell receptor beta chains below was sequenced from the same sample in a study of T cell responses to AZD1222 COVID-19 vaccine. Assay: immunoSEQ multiplex PCR; the TCRdb copy retains only in-frame clones and omits some. The sample carries tens of thousands of clones, over 75% recorded once. The sequencing used peripheral blood, collected on day 0 of AZD1222 vaccination. The receptors originated from an adult in good health.

V gene TRBV7-8 combines with J gene TRBJ2-2, with D possibly being TRBD1 or TRBD2 (6 bases each). This CDR3 spans 15 amino acids. Germline assignment: CDR1 SGHVS and CDR2 FQNEAQ. The V end was cut by 0 bases, the J end by 3 bases, with 8 bases between. The CDR3: CASSLAGGHTGELFF. The CDR3 DNA sequence: TGTGCCAGCAGCTTAGCAGGGGGGCACACCGGGGAGCTGTTTTTT.

V is TRBV4-2 and J is TRBJ1-1; perhaps TRBD1 as D (5 bases). With 0 bases removed from V and 4 bases from J, the gap between germline ends came to 12 bases. The CDR3 is made up of 15 amino acids. Germline CDR1 reads LGHNA; CDR2 reads YNFKEQ. The CDR3 nucleotides read TGTGCCAGCAGCCAAGATCAAGGGGTGATCACTGAAGCTTTCTTT. Translating it yields CASSQDQGVITEAFF.

The chain recombines TRBV27 with TRBJ2-7, with unresolved D. The length of the CDR3 is 12 residues. V lost 6 bases and J 7 bases, leaving 13 bases between the germline ends. Germline values: CDR1 MNHEY, CDR2 SMNVEV (reference sequence). The CDR3 DNA follows: TGTGCCAGCAGCGGCACTGGAAATGAGCAGTACTTC. It codes for CASSGTGNEQYF.

This clone was observed a few times. The V call is TRBV3-1 (or the pseudogene TRBV3-2), the J call TRBJ1-1; D not resolved. From germline, CDR1 is LGHDT and CDR2 YNNKEL (reference sequence). This CDR3 has 12 residues. V lost 3 bases and J lost 8, with 10 bases in between. CDR3 residues: CASSHSHLEAFF. The CDR3 nucleotides read TGTGCCAGCAGCCACAGTCACCTGGAAGCTTTCTTT.

This clone appeared a few times. The rearrangement uses TRBV28 and TRBJ2-1, with 9 nucleotides matching TRBD2. The V segment lost 3 bases and the J segment 6 bases; nucleotides outside the gene matches: 6. Germline assignment: CDR1 MDHEN and CDR2 SYDVKM. The CDR3 length is 15 residues. CDR3 amino acids: CASSFLREGLNEQFF. CDR3 DNA: TGTGCCAGCAGTTTCTTGCGGGAGGGCCTCAATGAGCAGTTCTTC.

The chain links TRBV27 to TRBJ1-2; no firm D call. Germline CDR1 reads MNHEY; CDR2 reads SMNVEV (reference sequence). Trimming left V 6 bases short and J 5 bases short, with 13 bases between. The CDR3 runs to 13 residues. The CDR3 here is CASSGNIGYGYTF. Written as DNA, the CDR3 is TGTGCCAGCAGCGGGAACATAGGGTATGGCTACACCTTC.

DNA for the CDR3: TGTGCCAGCAGTTTAGGTCGAAGAACCGAATGGTTCTTC. Its protein product is CASSLGRRTEWFF. V gene TRBV28 combines with J gene TRBJ2-1; D is uncertain. This CDR3 has 13 residues. Germline CDR1 MDHEN, CDR2 SYDVKM. Trimming took 2 bases from V and 15 from J, leaving 17 bases between them.

This rearrangement joins TRBV5-1 to TRBJ1-2; 9 bases align to TRBD1. The trim removed 3 bases at V and 4 bases at J, leaving 10 bases unmatched. Germline CDR1 SGHRS, CDR2 YFSETQ. CDR3 length equals 16 residues. The CDR3, as DNA: TGCGCCAGCAGCTCTGCGCCAGGACAGGGGAGCTATGGCTACACCTTC. This sequence encodes CASSSAPGQGSYGYTF.

The V call is TRBV27, the J call TRBJ1-2; TRBD1 aligns across 9 bases. J gave up 7 bases and V 5 bases, and 14 bases lay outside the gene matches. CDR3 length: 16 residues. The germline V gene encodes CDR1 MNHEY and CDR2 SMNVEV (reference sequence). Here the CDR3 reads CASSRLGLQGAGGYTF. CDR3 nucleotide sequence: TGTGCCAGCAGTCGATTGGGTCTACAGGGGGCCGGTGGCTACACCTTC.

CDR3 residues: CASSLVGRAVLGYTF. DNA for the CDR3: TGTGCCAGCAGCTTAGTCGGCAGGGCCGTTCTTGGCTACACCTTC. The chain has TRBV11-2 and TRBJ1-2; TRBD1 is a possible D gene (5 bases). Germline loops: CDR1 SGHAT, CDR2 FQNNGV. V was pared by 1 base and J by 7 bases, with 16 bases between. This CDR3 spans 15 amino acids.

The chain links TRBV27 to TRBJ2-7; TRBD2 agrees at 12 bases. The CDR3 is 14 residues long. The J segment lost 6 bases and the V segment lost 7 bases, leaving 7 bases of the junction unmatched. Germline V gene sequence: CDR1 MNHEY, CDR2 SMNVEV (reference sequence). CDR3 protein: CASTLTSGSFEQYF. CDR3 nucleotides: TGTGCCAGCACCTTGACTAGCGGGAGTTTCGAGCAGTACTTC.

CDR3 coding DNA: TGTGCCAGCACGTTACAGGGGTACAATTCACCCCTCCACTTT. Its protein product is CASTLQGYNSPLHF. V and J are TRBV2 and TRBJ1-6, with 7 bases identical to TRBD1. The germline V gene encodes CDR1 SNHLY and CDR2 FYNNEI. V shed 7 bases, J shed 7 bases, and the junction held 7 bases outside the gene matches. The CDR3 sequence is 14 residues long.

The chain combines TRBV7-8 with TRBJ2-3; 12 bases map to TRBD2. Losses at the gene ends were 3 bases for V and 5 bases for J; bases not matched to a gene: 9. This CDR3 contains 17 residues. Germline V gene lookup returns CDR1 SGHVS and CDR2 FQNEAQ. The CDR3 protein is CASSLQRLAGVEDTQYF. CDR3 bases: TGTGCCAGCAGCTTGCAACGACTAGCGGGGGTGGAAGATACGCAGTATTTT.

The gene calls are TRBV28 and TRBJ1-1; the D is unclear. V lost 7 bases and J 5 bases, leaving 8 bases between the germline ends. The CDR3 has 11 residues. Germline loops: CDR1 MDHEN, CDR2 SYDVKM. The CDR3 loop is CASTGETEAFF. CDR3 DNA: TGTGCCAGCACCGGGGAAACTGAAGCTTTCTTT.

The chain uses TRBV7-6 and TRBJ2-3; 10 nucleotides agree with TRBD2. V gave up 2 bases and J gave up 3 bases; unmatched junction bases: 5. Germline V lookup: CDR1 SGHVS, CDR2 FNYEAQ. This CDR3 contains 16 residues. The CDR3 loop is CASSLRPSGGTDTQYF. CDR3 DNA sequence: TGTGCCAGCAGCTTACGTCCTAGCGGGGGAACAGATACGCAGTATTTT.

V gene TRBV2 combines with J gene TRBJ2-7, with D tentatively TRBD1 (6 bases). V gave up 5 bases and J gave up 6 bases, with 17 bases separating them. Germline CDR1 SNHLY, CDR2 FYNNEI. The CDR3 is 14 amino acids. CDR3 residues: CASSSYTGNLEQYF. The CDR3 DNA follows: TGTGCCAGCAGTTCTTACACAGGGAATCTCGAGCAGTACTTC.

The chain carries TRBV27 and TRBJ1-2; 10 bases map to TRBD1. The CDR3 has 18 residues. The V gene's germline CDR1 is MNHEY and CDR2 SMNVEV (reference sequence). V dropped 1 base and J dropped 6; count of bases not matched to a gene: 14. As DNA, the CDR3 is TGTGCCAGCAGTTTATACGGGACAGGGGTTTGGGTTCGGGATGGCTACACCTTC. Its translation is CASSLYGTGVWVRDGYTF.

V usage is TRBV19 and J usage is TRBJ2-5, with D perhaps matching TRBD1 (5 bases). V lost 4 bases to trimming and J lost 1 base, with 16 bases between them. Germline CDR1 is LNHDA and CDR2 is SQIVND (reference sequence). The CDR3 runs to 16 residues. For the CDR3, the DNA is TGTGCCAGTAGTACAGGGCTTGGGATTTTCCAAGAGACCCAGTACTTC. Protein product: CASSTGLGIFQETQYF.

V usage is TRBV6-2 or TRBV6-3 and J usage is TRBJ1-2; no firm D call. Trimming removed 5 bases at V and 14 bases at J, with 15 bases between. The CDR3 totals 11 residues. Germline values: CDR1 MNHEY, CDR2 SVGEGT. CDR3 sequence reads: CASSLGIGPTF. The CDR3 DNA follows: TGTGCCAGCAGTCTGGGGATAGGGCCGACCTTC.

CDR3 residues: CASSMLGLGETQYF. CDR3 sequence (DNA): TGTGCCAGTAGTATGCTAGGGCTTGGAGAGACCCAGTACTTC. The chain employs TRBV19 and TRBJ2-5; D gene unclear. The length of the CDR3 is 14 residues. Trimming took off 3 bases at V and 4 bases at J, with 12 bases between the two ends. Looked up from germline, CDR1 is LNHDA and CDR2 is SQIVND (reference sequence).

J is TRBJ1-1 and V is TRBV2; TRBD1 agrees at 7 bases. Looked up from germline, CDR1 is SNHLY and CDR2 is FYNNEI. There are 14 residues in the CDR3. The V gene end was trimmed by 3 bases and the J gene end by 5 bases; junction bases not matched to a gene: 6. CDR3: CASSDRQGGTEAFF. In nucleotides, the CDR3 is TGTGCCAGCAGTGATCGCCAGGGGGGTACTGAAGCTTTCTTT.

V is TRBV28 and J is TRBJ2-1, with 7 nucleotides matching TRBD1. With 5 bases clipped from V and 9 bases from J, the junction kept 4 bases outside the gene matches. The CDR3 spans 12 residues. Germline CDR1 reads MDHEN; CDR2 reads SYDVKM. The CDR3 DNA reads as TGTGCCAGCAGTCAACAGGGGACTGAGCAGTTCTTC. It codes for CASSQQGTEQFF.

V is TRBV9 and J is TRBJ2-5, with 10 bases matching TRBD2. The CDR3 is made up of 14 amino acids. Trimming removed 2 bases from V and 5 bases from J; junction bases left unmatched: 3. Germline-derived CDR1 and CDR2 are SGDLS and YYNGEE. DNA of the CDR3: TGTGCCAGCAGCGTTAGCGGGGGGAGGGAGACCCAGTACTTC. Encoded protein: CASSVSGGRETQYF.

Of note for this clone: A junction boundary mismatches the germline segment, possibly from a read error. The chain is built from TRBV7-7 and TRBJ2-7; either TRBD1 or TRBD2 may supply D (5 bases each). The V gene's germline CDR1 is SSHAT and CDR2 FNYEAQ (reference sequence). The CDR3 length is 13 residues. The CDR3 region is CASSGLRGDEQYF. The CDR3 nucleotides are TGTGCTAGCAGCGGACTTCGAGGGGACGAGCAGTACTTC.

This clone was picked up one time. V and J are TRBV9 and TRBJ2-5; TRBD1 matches 8 bases. The germline V gene has CDR1 SGDLS and CDR2 YYNGEE. CDR3 length: 14 residues. The J segment lost 4 bases and the V segment lost 3 bases, leaving 5 bases of the junction unmatched. CDR3 residues: CASSASGGLETQYF. In DNA, the CDR3 is TGTGCCAGCAGCGCGTCAGGGGGCTTAGAGACCCAGTACTTC.

The chain recombines TRBV28 with TRBJ1-6; D not resolved. V was pared by 2 bases and J by 8 bases, with 10 bases between. CDR3 length: 14 amino acids. Germline assignment: CDR1 MDHEN and CDR2 SYDVKM. CDR3 sequence (DNA): TGTGCCAGCAGTTTACTGGGAGAACATTCACCCCTCCACTTT. Amino acid sequence: CASSLLGEHSPLHF.

This clone was detected once. V and J are TRBV19 and TRBJ1-5; the D is unclear. This CDR3 comprises 13 residues. Germline lookup yields CDR1 LNHDA and CDR2 SQIVND (reference sequence). The ends were cut back, 3 bases at V and 3 bases at J, with 6 bases in the middle. CDR3 sequence: CASSISFNQPQHF. CDR3 sequence (DNA): TGTGCCAGTAGTATCTCCTTCAATCAGCCCCAGCATTTT.

V gene TRBV7-2 combines with J gene TRBJ1-5; D not resolved. Germline V gene lookup returns CDR1 SGHTA and CDR2 FQGNSA. This CDR3 has 15 amino acids. Trimming removed 5 bases at V and 4 bases at J, with 15 bases between. The CDR3 DNA reads as TGTGCCAGCAGCCCCGCGCCCGGCCTGAATCAGCCCCAGCATTTT. Translating gives CASSPAPGLNQPQHF.

The V gene is TRBV6-5, the J gene TRBJ2-1; 14 bases are shared with TRBD2. The V gene end was trimmed by 4 bases and the J gene end by 9 bases; junction bases not matched to a gene: 8. CDR1 is MNHEY, CDR2 SVGAGI, per germline. This CDR3 is built from 16 residues. The CDR3 DNA sequence: TGTGCCAGCAGTTCGGGGACTAGCGGGAGTATAGTTGAGCAGTTCTTC. Its protein is CASSSGTSGSIVEQFF.

This rearrangement joins TRBV5-4 to TRBJ1-4; TRBD1 aligns across 10 bases. Trimming cost V 4 bases and J 8 bases; bases outside gene matches: 14. CDR3 length: 17 residues. Looked up from germline, CDR1 is SGHNT and CDR2 is YYREEE (reference sequence). The CDR3 DNA is TGTGCCAGCAGCCCTCAGGCGGGAGGGACAGGGGAAGAAAAACTGTTTTTT. Translated, it gives CASSPQAGGTGEEKLFF. Supplemented by reference TRBV5-4 and TRBJ1-4, the full variable domain reads ETGVTQSPTHLIKTRGQQVTLRCSSQSGHNTVSWYQQALGQGPQFIFQYYREEENGRGNFPPRFSGLQFPNYSSELNVNALELDDSALYLCASSPQAGGTGEEKLFFGSGTQLSVL.